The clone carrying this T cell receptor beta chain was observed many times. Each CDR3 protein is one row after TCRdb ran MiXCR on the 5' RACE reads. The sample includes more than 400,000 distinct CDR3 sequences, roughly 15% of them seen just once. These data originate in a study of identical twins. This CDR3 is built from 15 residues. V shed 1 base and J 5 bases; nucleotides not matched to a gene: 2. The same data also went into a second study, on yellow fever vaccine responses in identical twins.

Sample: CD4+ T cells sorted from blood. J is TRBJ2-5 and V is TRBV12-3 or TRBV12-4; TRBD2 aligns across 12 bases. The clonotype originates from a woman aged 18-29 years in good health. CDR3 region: CASSLGLAGAETQYF. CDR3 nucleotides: TGTGCCAGCAGTTTAGGACTAGCGGGAGCGGAGACCCAGTACTTC.